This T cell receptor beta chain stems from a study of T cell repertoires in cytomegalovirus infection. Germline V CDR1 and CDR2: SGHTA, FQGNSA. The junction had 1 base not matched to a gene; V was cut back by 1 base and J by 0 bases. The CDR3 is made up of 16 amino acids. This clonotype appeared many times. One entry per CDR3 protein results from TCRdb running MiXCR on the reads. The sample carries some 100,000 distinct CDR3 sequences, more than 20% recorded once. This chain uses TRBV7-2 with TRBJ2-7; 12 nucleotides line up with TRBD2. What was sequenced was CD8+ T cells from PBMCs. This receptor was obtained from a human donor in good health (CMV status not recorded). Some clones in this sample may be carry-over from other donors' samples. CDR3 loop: CASSLELAGGSYEQYF. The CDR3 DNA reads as TGTGCCAGCAGCTTAGAACTAGCGGGAGGCTCCTACGAGCAGTACTTC.